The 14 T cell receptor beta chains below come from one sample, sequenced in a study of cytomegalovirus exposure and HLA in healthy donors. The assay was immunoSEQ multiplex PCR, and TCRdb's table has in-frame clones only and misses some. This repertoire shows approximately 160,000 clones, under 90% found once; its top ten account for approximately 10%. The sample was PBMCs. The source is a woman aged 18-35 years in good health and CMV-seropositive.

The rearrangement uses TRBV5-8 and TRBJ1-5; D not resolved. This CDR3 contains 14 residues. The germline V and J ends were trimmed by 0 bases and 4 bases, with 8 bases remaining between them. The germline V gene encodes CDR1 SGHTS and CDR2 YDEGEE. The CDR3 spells CASSLAAGNQPQHF. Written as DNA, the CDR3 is TGTGCCAGCAGCTTGGCTGCGGGGAATCAGCCCCAGCATTTT. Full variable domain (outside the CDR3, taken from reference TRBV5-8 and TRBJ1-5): EAGVTQSPTHLIKTRGQQATLRCSPISGHTSVYWYQQALGLGLQFLLWYDEGEERNRGNFPPRFSGRQFPNYSSELNVNALELEDSALYLCASSLAAGNQPQHFGDGTRLSIL.

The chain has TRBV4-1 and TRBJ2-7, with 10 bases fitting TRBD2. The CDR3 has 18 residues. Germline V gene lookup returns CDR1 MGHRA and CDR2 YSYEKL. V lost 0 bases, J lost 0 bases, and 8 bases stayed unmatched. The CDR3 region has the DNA TGCGCCAGCAGCCAAGATTGGCTAGCGGGAGTGAGCTCCTACGAGCAGTACTTC. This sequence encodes CASSQDWLAGVSSYEQYF.

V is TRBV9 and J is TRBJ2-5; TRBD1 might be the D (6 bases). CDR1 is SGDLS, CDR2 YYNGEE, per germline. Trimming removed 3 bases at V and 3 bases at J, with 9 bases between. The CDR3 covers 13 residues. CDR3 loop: CASSASGEETQYF. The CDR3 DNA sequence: TGTGCCAGCAGCGCCTCAGGGGAAGAGACCCAGTACTTC. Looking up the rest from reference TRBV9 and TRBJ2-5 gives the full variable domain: DSGVTQTPKHLITATGQRVTLRCSPRSGDLSVYWYQQSLDQGLQFLIQYYNGEERAKGNILERFSAQQFPDLHSELNLSSLELGDSALYFCASSASGEETQYFGPGTRLLVL.

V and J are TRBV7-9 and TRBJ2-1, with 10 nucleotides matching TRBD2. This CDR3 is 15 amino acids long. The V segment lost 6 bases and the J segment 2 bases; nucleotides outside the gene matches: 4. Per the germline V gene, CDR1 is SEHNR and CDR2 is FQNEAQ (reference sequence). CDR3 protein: CASRLLAGAYNEQFF. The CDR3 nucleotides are TGTGCCAGCAGACTTCTAGCGGGGGCCTACAATGAGCAGTTCTTC.

The CDR3 loop is CASQGYSNQPQHF. The CDR3 DNA reads as TGTGCCAGCCAGGGCTATAGCAATCAGCCCCAGCATTTT. This chain connects TRBV19 to TRBJ1-5; D may be TRBD1 (5 bases). The CDR3 is made up of 13 amino acids. V lost 9 bases, J lost 0 bases, and 9 bases lay in between. From germline, CDR1 is LNHDA and CDR2 SQIVND (reference sequence).

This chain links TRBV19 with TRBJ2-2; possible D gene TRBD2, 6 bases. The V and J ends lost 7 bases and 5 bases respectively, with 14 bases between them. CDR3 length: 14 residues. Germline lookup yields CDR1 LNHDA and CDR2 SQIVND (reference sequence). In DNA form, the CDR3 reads TGTGCCAGTAATAGAGACGCGGGGACCGGGGAGCTGTTTTTT. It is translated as CASNRDAGTGELFF.

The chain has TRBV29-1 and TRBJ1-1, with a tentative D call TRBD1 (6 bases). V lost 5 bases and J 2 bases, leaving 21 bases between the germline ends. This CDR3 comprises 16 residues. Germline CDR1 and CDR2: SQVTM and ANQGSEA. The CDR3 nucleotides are TGCAGCGTTCAGGGGATTCAGGACATGATTAACACTGAAGCTTTCTTT. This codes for CSVQGIQDMINTEAFF.

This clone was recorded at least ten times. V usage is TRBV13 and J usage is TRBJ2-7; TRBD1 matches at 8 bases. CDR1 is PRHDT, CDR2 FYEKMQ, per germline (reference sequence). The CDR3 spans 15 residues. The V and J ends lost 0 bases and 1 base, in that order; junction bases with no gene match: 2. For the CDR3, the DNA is TGTGCCAGCAGCTTAGGGGGACAGGAATCCTACGAGCAGTACTTC. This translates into CASSLGGQESYEQYF.

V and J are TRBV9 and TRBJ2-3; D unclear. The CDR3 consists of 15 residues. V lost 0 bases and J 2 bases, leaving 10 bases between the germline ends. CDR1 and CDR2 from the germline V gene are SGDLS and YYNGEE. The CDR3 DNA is TGTGCCAGCAGCGTAGGCCGATGGGCCACAGATACGCAGTATTTT. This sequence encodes CASSVGRWATDTQYF.

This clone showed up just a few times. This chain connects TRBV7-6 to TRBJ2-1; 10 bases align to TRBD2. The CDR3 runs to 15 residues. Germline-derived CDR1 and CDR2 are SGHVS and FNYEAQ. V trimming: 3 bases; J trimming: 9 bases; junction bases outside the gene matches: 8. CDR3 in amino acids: CASSFYLAGVVEQFF. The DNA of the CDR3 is TGTGCCAGCAGCTTTTACCTAGCGGGAGTTGTTGAGCAGTTCTTC.

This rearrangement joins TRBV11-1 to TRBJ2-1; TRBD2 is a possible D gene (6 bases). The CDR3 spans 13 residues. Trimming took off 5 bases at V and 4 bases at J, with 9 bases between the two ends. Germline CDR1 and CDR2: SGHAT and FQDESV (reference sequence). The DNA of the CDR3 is TGTGCCAGCAGCCCGGGGACTTACAATGAGCAGTTCTTC. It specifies CASSPGTYNEQFF.

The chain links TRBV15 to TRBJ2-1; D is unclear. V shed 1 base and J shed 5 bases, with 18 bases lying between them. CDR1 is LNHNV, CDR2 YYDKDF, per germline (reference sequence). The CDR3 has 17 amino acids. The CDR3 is CATSRGITSQMDNEQFF. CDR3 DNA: TGTGCCACCAGCAGAGGTATCACCTCACAAATGGACAATGAGCAGTTCTTC.

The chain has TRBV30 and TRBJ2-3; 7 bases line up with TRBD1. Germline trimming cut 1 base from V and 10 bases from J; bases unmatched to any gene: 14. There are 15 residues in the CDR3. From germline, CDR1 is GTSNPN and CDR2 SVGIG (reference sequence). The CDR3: CAWSGETGSAGAQYF. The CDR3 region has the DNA TGTGCCTGGAGTGGCGAGACAGGGTCGGCGGGTGCGCAGTATTTT.

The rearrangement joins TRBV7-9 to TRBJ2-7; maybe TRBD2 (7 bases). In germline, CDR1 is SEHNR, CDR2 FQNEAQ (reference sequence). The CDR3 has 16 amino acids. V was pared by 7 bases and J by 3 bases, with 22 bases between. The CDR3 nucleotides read TGTGCCAGCACCCATGGGGGGGGGCGGTCGGTCTACGAGCAGTACTTC. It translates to CASTHGGGRSVYEQYF.